The 23 T cell receptor beta chains given below trace back to one sample, sequenced in a study of blood T cell repertoires in COVID-19. Measured with immunoSEQ multiplex PCR; TCRdb has only the in-frame clones, and not every one. Here the sample spans about 120,000 clones, 85% to 90% being singletons. Sequences were obtained from peripheral blood. The receptors here all came from a woman of 80 years or more with acute or convalescent COVID-19.

The CDR3 region is CASSFVYRGAGTGELFF. The CDR3 coding sequence is TGCGCCAGCAGCTTCGTCTACAGGGGTGCGGGAACCGGGGAGCTGTTTTTT. The chain couples TRBV5-1 to TRBJ2-2, with D perhaps TRBD1 (7 bases). Germline CDR1 is SGHRS and CDR2 is YFSETQ. This CDR3 contains 17 residues. V was trimmed by 2 bases and J by 5 bases, leaving 19 bases between them.

This clone has only a few counts. The gene calls are TRBV5-1 and TRBJ2-5; tentative D call: TRBD1 (6 bases). There are 15 residues in the CDR3. Germline V gene data show CDR1 as SGHRS and CDR2 as YFSETQ. V gave up 2 bases and J gave up 3 bases, with 14 bases separating them. CDR3 protein: CASSFSGAAEETQYF. CDR3 DNA sequence: TGCGCCAGCAGCTTTTCAGGGGCGGCTGAAGAGACCCAGTACTTC. The full variable domain, completed using reference TRBV5-1 and TRBJ2-5, is KAGVTQTPRYLIKTRGQQVTLSCSPISGHRSVSWYQQTPGQGLQFLFEYFSETQRNKGNFPGRFSGRQFSNSRSEMNVSTLELGDSALYLCASSFSGAAEETQYFGPGTRLLVL.

The chain links TRBV5-1 to TRBJ1-1; perhaps TRBD1 as D (6 bases). Germline CDR1 SGHRS, CDR2 YFSETQ. With 3 bases removed from V and 1 base from J, the gap between germline ends came to 16 bases. The CDR3 has 16 residues. The CDR3 DNA reads as TGCGCCAGCAGCTACCAGATTACAGGGTGGAACACTGAAGCTTTCTTT. It is translated as CASSYQITGWNTEAFF. The complete variable domain, with remaining parts taken from reference TRBV5-1 and TRBJ1-1, reads KAGVTQTPRYLIKTRGQQVTLSCSPISGHRSVSWYQQTPGQGLQFLFEYFSETQRNKGNFPGRFSGRQFSNSRSEMNVSTLELGDSALYLCASSYQITGWNTEAFFGQGTRLTVV.

The chain uses TRBV15 and TRBJ2-5, with 9 bases that match TRBD1. The J segment lost 4 bases and the V segment lost 2 bases, leaving 11 bases of the junction unmatched. There are 17 residues in the CDR3. Germline lookup yields CDR1 LNHNV and CDR2 YYDKDF (reference sequence). As DNA, the CDR3 is TGTGCCACCAGCAGATCCCCCGGGACAGGGAGGGGAGAGACCCAGTACTTC. Translating it yields CATSRSPGTGRGETQYF.

The V gene is TRBV27, the J gene TRBJ1-5; maybe TRBD1 (6 bases). V lost 7 bases and J 4 bases, leaving 17 bases between the germline ends. The CDR3 is 15 residues long. Germline V CDR1 and CDR2: MNHEY, SMNVEV (reference sequence). In DNA, the CDR3 is TGTGCCAGCAAATTAAGGTACCAGGGGAATCAGCCCCAGCATTTT. The encoded protein is CASKLRYQGNQPQHF.

The genes are TRBV4-3 and TRBJ2-1, with TRBD2 identical over 13 bases. CDR3 size: 21 residues. Germline values: CDR1 LGHNA, CDR2 YSLEER. J was trimmed by 0 bases and V by 1 base; bases with no gene match: 12. The CDR3: CASSQGPGLAGTSRSYNEQFF. The CDR3 DNA reads as TGCGCCAGCAGCCAAGGGCCGGGACTAGCGGGGACATCCCGCTCCTACAATGAGCAGTTCTTC.

The chain has TRBV28 and TRBJ2-3; no clear D. This CDR3 contains 11 residues. Trimming removed 6 bases from V and 6 bases from J, with 7 bases in between. CDR1 is MDHEN and CDR2 is SYDVKM in the germline V gene. Here the CDR3 reads CASSPRDTQYF. For the CDR3, the DNA is TGTGCCAGCAGCCCACGGGATACGCAGTATTTT.

V gene TRBV18 combines with J gene TRBJ1-1; 10 bases fit TRBD1. V lost 5 bases and J lost 5; bases outside the gene matches: 8. The germline gives CDR1 KGHSH, CDR2 LQKENI. The CDR3 spans 15 residues. The CDR3 sequence is CASSSSGQGETEAFF. CDR3 nucleotide sequence: TGTGCCAGCTCATCGTCAGGACAGGGGGAAACTGAAGCTTTCTTT.

The J gene is TRBJ1-5, the V gene TRBV27; 7 nucleotides line up with TRBD1. CDR3 length equals 14 residues. CDR1 is MNHEY and CDR2 is SMNVEV in the germline V gene (reference sequence). V trimming: 7 bases; J trimming: 3 bases; junction bases outside the gene matches: 6. CDR3 protein: CASKPDRINQPQHF. CDR3 nucleotides: TGTGCCAGCAAACCGGACAGGATCAATCAGCCCCAGCATTTT.

In its sample, this clone was seen a few times. The rearrangement uses TRBV7-8 and TRBJ1-5; 8 bases fit TRBD1. Germline V gene lookup returns CDR1 SGHVS and CDR2 FQNEAQ. This CDR3 contains 15 residues. V trimming: 5 bases; J trimming: 3 bases; junction bases outside the gene matches: 6. The CDR3 loop is CASSQRTGNNQPQHF. CDR3 sequence (DNA): TGTGCCAGCAGCCAAAGGACAGGGAACAATCAGCCCCAGCATTTT. The complete variable domain, with remaining parts taken from reference TRBV7-8 and TRBJ1-5, reads GAGVSQSPRYKVAKRGQDVALRCDPISGHVSLFWYQQALGQGPEFLTYFQNEAQLDKSGLPSDRFFAERPEGSVSTLKIQRTQQEDSAVYLCASSQRTGNNQPQHFGDGTRLSIL.

This chain uses TRBV4-3 with TRBJ1-2; weak D call: TRBD1 (6 bases). Deletions cut 0 bases from V and 0 bases from J, with 17 bases between. The CDR3 has 18 residues. Germline CDR1 and CDR2: LGHNA and YSLEER. In DNA, the CDR3 is TGCGCCAGCAGCCAAGATTTGGGGGGGCCGGCTTCTAACTATGGCTACACCTTC. Protein: CASSQDLGGPASNYGYTF.

The chain uses TRBV29-1 and TRBJ1-5; 7 nucleotides line up with TRBD1. Germline V gene data show CDR1 as SQVTM and CDR2 as ANQGSEA. The V gene end was trimmed by 6 bases and the J gene end by 6 bases; junction bases not matched to a gene: 11. CDR3 size: 14 residues. The CDR3 sequence is CSVRTGLDGQPQHF. The CDR3 nucleotides are TGCAGCGTCCGGACAGGCCTGGACGGTCAGCCCCAGCATTTT.

The V gene is TRBV27, the J gene TRBJ1-6; D uncertain. The length of the CDR3 is 15 residues. Trimming cost V 3 bases and J 4 bases, with 10 bases left between them. Germline assignment: CDR1 MNHEY and CDR2 SMNVEV (reference sequence). This CDR3 is CASSFREVYNSPLHF. Written as DNA, the CDR3 is TGTGCCAGCAGTTTCCGGGAGGTTTATAATTCACCCCTCCACTTT.

For the CDR3, the DNA is TGTGCCAGCAGCAGGACAGGGCCTGGTATGGTCGGGGAGCTGTTTTTT. Its translation is CASSRTGPGMVGELFF. The rearrangement links TRBV5-4 to TRBJ2-2, with 8 nucleotides matching TRBD1. Germline V gene sequence: CDR1 SGHNT, CDR2 YYREEE (reference sequence). The CDR3 is 16 amino acids. J was trimmed by 7 bases and V by 4 bases; bases with no gene match: 12.

The J gene is TRBJ2-3, the V gene TRBV5-4; a weak D match, TRBD1 (5 bases). Germline V lookup: CDR1 SGHNT, CDR2 YYREEE (reference sequence). This CDR3 has 13 residues. Trimming removed 3 bases from V and 1 base from J, with 6 bases in between. CDR3 sequence (DNA): TGTGCCAGCAGCTCCAGGGGCACAGATACGCAGTATTTT. As protein: CASSSRGTDTQYF.

The chain combines TRBV10-3 with TRBJ1-5, with D perhaps matching TRBD1 (5 bases). This CDR3 has 13 residues. The germline V gene has CDR1 ENHRY and CDR2 SYGVKD. V lost 11 bases, J lost 3 bases, and 14 bases lay in between. The CDR3 region has the DNA TGTGCCGGGCTGACAGCTCTCAATCAGCCCCAGCATTTT. This gives the protein CAGLTALNQPQHF.

This clone has only a few counts. This chain joins TRBV5-1 and TRBJ2-1, with 11 bases that match TRBD2. CDR3 size: 16 residues. CDR1 and CDR2 from the germline V gene are SGHRS and YFSETQ. V shed 4 bases and J 3 bases; nucleotides not matched to a gene: 6. The CDR3 nucleotides are TGCGCCAGCAGCGATTCTAGCGGGGGGAACTACAATGAGCAGTTCTTC. Translating it yields CASSDSSGGNYNEQFF.

The rearrangement joins TRBV20-1 to TRBJ1-1; D is unresolved. Trimming removed 3 bases from V and 9 bases from J, with 17 bases in between. Per germline, CDR1 DFQATT and CDR2 SNEGSKA (reference sequence). The CDR3 spans 13 residues. This CDR3 reads CSASGQATRQAFF. The CDR3 DNA reads TGCAGTGCTAGTGGCCAGGCTACACGACAAGCTTTCTTT.

CDR3 nucleotides: TGTGCCAGCAGCTTCGGGAGGGGAGGAGAGACCCAGTACTTC. This codes for CASSFGRGGETQYF. The chain carries TRBV5-4 and TRBJ2-5, with TRBD2 matching over 8 bases. Looked up from germline, CDR1 is SGHNT and CDR2 is YYREEE (reference sequence). The CDR3 is made up of 14 amino acids. Trimming removed 2 bases from V and 4 bases from J; junction bases left unmatched: 4.

The chain couples TRBV29-1 to TRBJ2-3; a weak D match, TRBD1 (6 bases). The CDR3 consists of 17 residues. CDR1 and CDR2 from the germline V gene are SQVTM and ANQGSEA. V was cut by 4 bases and J by 1 base, with 21 bases left in between. CDR3 DNA: TGCAGCGTTGTGGGGTCGCACAGGGTTGGGGGCACAGATACGCAGTATTTT. Translating gives CSVVGSHRVGGTDTQYF.

The rearrangement joins TRBV18 to TRBJ1-3; tentative D call: TRBD1 (6 bases). CDR3 length: 13 amino acids. Germline V CDR1 and CDR2: KGHSH, LQKENI. V was pared by 6 bases and J by 10 bases, with 16 bases between. The DNA for the CDR3 is TGTGCCAGCTCCCTACGACAGGATGAGACCATATATTTT. Translation: CASSLRQDETIYF.

The chain is built from TRBV7-9 and TRBJ2-7; 9 bases line up with TRBD2. V trimming: 11 bases; J trimming: 0 bases; junction bases outside the gene matches: 11. The CDR3 sequence is 15 residues long. CDR1 is SEHNR, CDR2 FQNEAQ, per germline (reference sequence). The CDR3 sequence is CALSGSSGSSYEQYF. The DNA for the CDR3 is TGTGCCCTCTCCGGTAGTAGCGGGAGCTCCTACGAGCAGTACTTC.

This rearrangement joins TRBV6-5 to TRBJ2-5; D unresolved. V lost 4 bases and J 3 bases, leaving 15 bases between the germline ends. The germline V gene encodes CDR1 MNHEY and CDR2 SVGAGI. This CDR3 spans 15 amino acids. CDR3 sequence reads: CASSSLQPRKETQYF. CDR3 bases: TGTGCCAGCAGTTCGCTCCAGCCTAGAAAAGAGACCCAGTACTTC.